The rows below give T cell receptor beta chains drawn from one sample of a study of T-cell reconstitution after alpha-beta-depleted transplantation in children. TCRdb re-called the PCR reads with MiXCR, one entry per CDR3 protein. The sample lists hundreds of thousands of distinct CDR3 sequences, over 10% occurring once. Sequenced material: PBMCs, taken before TCRalphabeta/CD19-depleted stem cell transplant. All receptors come from a girl aged 2-9 years with congenital amegakaryocytic thrombocytopenia, due to receive a stem cell transplant. Both conserved end residues are part of each CDR3. The order of the fields is J gene, clone size, D gene, V gene, CDR3 protein, CDR3 DNA. A D gene is named only where the DNA matches it firmly. Clone size is stated in some rows and not others, as once, few, many or a class when expanded.

j_gene: TRBJ2-1
abundance: few
d_gene: NA
v_gene: TRBV5-4
CDR3aa: CASSPVSAGDEQFF
CDR3nt: TGTGCCAGCAGCCCAGTGTCAGCGGGCGACGAGCAGTTCTTC

j_gene: TRBJ2-3
abundance: many
d_gene: TRBD2
v_gene: TRBV20-1
CDR3aa: CSASPAGGTDTQYF
CDR3nt: TGCAGTGCTAGCCCAGCGGGAGGCACAGATACGCAGTATTTT

j_gene: TRBJ2-2
abundance: NA
d_gene: NA
v_gene: TRBV19
CDR3aa: CASSVDHGELFF
CDR3nt: TGTGCCAGTAGTGTTGACCACGGGGAGCTGTTTTTT

j_gene: TRBJ2-3
abundance: many
d_gene: NA
v_gene: TRBV28
CDR3aa: CASRQGKGDTQYF
CDR3nt: TGTGCCAGCAGGCAGGGAAAGGGAGATACGCAGTATTTT

j_gene: TRBJ1-5
abundance: many
d_gene: NA
v_gene: TRBV12-3/TRBV12-4
CDR3aa: CASSLQSGVGQPQHF
CDR3nt: TGTGCCAGCAGTTTGCAGTCAGGGGTGGGTCAGCCCCAGCATTTT

j_gene: TRBJ1-1
abundance: many
d_gene: NA
v_gene: TRBV27
CDR3aa: CASSPRGGLAFF
CDR3nt: TGTGCCAGCAGTCCCCGGGGGGGACTGGCTTTCTTT

j_gene: TRBJ2-5
abundance: NA
d_gene: TRBD2
v_gene: TRBV5-1
CDR3aa: CASSLVAGGRQETQYF
CDR3nt: TGCGCCAGCAGCTTGGTGGCGGGAGGCCGACAAGAGACCCAGTACTTC

j_gene: TRBJ2-7
abundance: NA
d_gene: NA
v_gene: TRBV2
CDR3aa: CASSPRQFSYEQYF
CDR3nt: TGTGCCAGCAGCCCCCGACAGTTTTCCTACGAGCAGTACTTC

j_gene: TRBJ2-7
abundance: NA
d_gene: TRBD1
v_gene: TRBV28
CDR3aa: CASSLDRVSHEQSF
CDR3nt: TGTGCCAGCAGTTTAGACAGGGTGAGCCACGAGCAGTCCTTC

j_gene: TRBJ2-3
abundance: many
d_gene: NA
v_gene: TRBV6-1
CDR3aa: CASSEGQGTDTQYF
CDR3nt: TGTGCCAGCAGTGAAGGCCAGGGCACAGATACGCAGTATTTT

j_gene: TRBJ2-3
abundance: NA
d_gene: NA
v_gene: TRBV20-1
CDR3aa: CSAREITVRGTDTQYF
CDR3nt: TGCAGTGCTAGAGAAATAACCGTCCGGGGCACAGATACGCAGTATTTT

j_gene: TRBJ1-4
abundance: few
d_gene: NA
v_gene: TRBV28
CDR3aa: CASSFRMDEKLFF
CDR3nt: TGTGCCAGCAGTTTTCGGATGGATGAAAAACTGTTTTTT

j_gene: TRBJ2-5
abundance: few
d_gene: TRBD2
v_gene: TRBV20-1
CDR3aa: CSATGTSGAVVETQYF
CDR3nt: TGCAGTGCTACCGGGACTAGCGGTGCGGTCGTGGAGACCCAGTACTTC

j_gene: TRBJ2-1
abundance: many
d_gene: TRBD2
v_gene: TRBV7-9
CDR3aa: CASSQASGRFNEQFF
CDR3nt: TGTGCCAGCAGCCAAGCTAGCGGGAGATTCAATGAGCAGTTCTTC

j_gene: TRBJ2-7
abundance: many
d_gene: TRBD1
v_gene: TRBV20-1
CDR3aa: CSARAGQNYEQYF
CDR3nt: TGCAGTGCTAGAGCGGGACAGAACTACGAGCAGTACTTC

j_gene: TRBJ1-2
abundance: many
d_gene: NA
v_gene: TRBV5-1
CDR3aa: CASSLEGGLTYGYTF
CDR3nt: TGCGCCAGCAGCTTGGAAGGAGGGTTGACCTATGGCTACACCTTC

j_gene: TRBJ2-1
abundance: few
d_gene: TRBD2
v_gene: TRBV20-1
CDR3aa: CSSNTGLAGVDEQFF
CDR3nt: TGCAGTAGCAACACAGGACTAGCGGGAGTCGATGAGCAGTTCTTC

j_gene: TRBJ1-2
abundance: many
d_gene: NA
v_gene: TRBV5-1
CDR3aa: CASSEDNYGYTF
CDR3nt: TGCGCCAGCAGCGAAGACAACTATGGCTACACCTTC

j_gene: TRBJ2-7
abundance: few
d_gene: NA
v_gene: TRBV6-5
CDR3aa: CASSYIGPAYEQYF
CDR3nt: TGTGCCAGCAGTTATATTGGGCCCGCCTACGAGCAGTACTTC

j_gene: TRBJ2-2
abundance: many
d_gene: NA
v_gene: TRBV5-1
CDR3aa: CASSVNADTGELFF
CDR3nt: TGCGCCAGCAGCGTTAATGCCGACACCGGGGAGCTGTTTTTT

j_gene: TRBJ2-3
abundance: few
d_gene: TRBD2
v_gene: TRBV18
CDR3aa: CASSPILAGGTDTQYF
CDR3nt: TGTGCCAGCTCACCCATTCTAGCGGGGGGCACAGATACGCAGTATTTT

j_gene: TRBJ2-3
abundance: many
d_gene: NA
v_gene: TRBV27
CDR3aa: CASSLGAGTKLDTQYF
CDR3nt: TGTGCCAGCAGTTTGGGCGCTGGTACCAAATTGGATACGCAGTATTTT

j_gene: TRBJ2-1
abundance: NA
d_gene: TRBD2
v_gene: TRBV27
CDR3aa: CASSRLAGVYNEQFF
CDR3nt: TGTGCCAGCAGCAGACTAGCGGGTGTGTACAATGAGCAGTTCTTC

j_gene: TRBJ2-1
abundance: NA
d_gene: NA
v_gene: TRBV20-1
CDR3aa: CSAGGMGLYNEQFF
CDR3nt: TGCAGTGCTGGGGGGATGGGCCTCTACAATGAGCAGTTCTTC

j_gene: TRBJ1-4
abundance: many
d_gene: NA
v_gene: TRBV4-1
CDR3aa: CASSQGHELFF
CDR3nt: TGCGCCAGCAGCCAGGGTCACGAACTGTTTTTT

j_gene: TRBJ2-5
abundance: few
d_gene: NA
v_gene: TRBV5-5
CDR3aa: CASRLTLLRAETQYF
CDR3nt: TGTGCCAGCAGGTTGACGTTGTTACGCGCGGAGACCCAGTACTTC

j_gene: TRBJ2-1
abundance: NA
d_gene: TRBD2
v_gene: TRBV20-1
CDR3aa: CSARLAGGDGDEQFF
CDR3nt: TGCAGTGCTCGACTAGCGGGAGGTGACGGCGATGAGCAGTTCTTC

j_gene: TRBJ2-1
abundance: few
d_gene: TRBD2
v_gene: TRBV11-3
CDR3aa: CASSSWGGEAYNEQFF
CDR3nt: TGTGCCAGCAGCTCCTGGGGGGGAGAGGCCTACAATGAGCAGTTCTTC

j_gene: TRBJ2-6
abundance: NA
d_gene: NA
v_gene: TRBV5-1
CDR3aa: CASSLGPVGSSGANVLTF
CDR3nt: TGCGCCAGCAGCTTGGGGCCGGTGGGGTCTTCTGGGGCCAACGTCCTGACTTTC

j_gene: TRBJ2-3
abundance: few
d_gene: TRBD2
v_gene: TRBV20-1
CDR3aa: CSAREGTSGRYTDTQYF
CDR3nt: TGCAGTGCCAGAGAGGGGACTAGCGGGAGGTACACAGATACGCAGTATTTT

j_gene: TRBJ1-4
abundance: many
d_gene: NA
v_gene: TRBV4-2
CDR3aa: CASSQELRQNEKLFF
CDR3nt: TGTGCCAGCAGCCAAGAGTTGCGTCAGAATGAAAAACTGTTTTTT

j_gene: TRBJ2-7
abundance: many
d_gene: NA
v_gene: TRBV29-1
CDR3aa: CSVKVIYEQYF
CDR3nt: TGCAGCGTGAAGGTAATCTACGAGCAGTACTTC

j_gene: TRBJ2-3
abundance: few
d_gene: NA
v_gene: TRBV20-1
CDR3aa: CSAGDNTQYF
CDR3nt: TGCAGTGCTGGGGACAATACGCAGTATTTT

j_gene: TRBJ2-7
abundance: many
d_gene: NA
v_gene: TRBV12-3/TRBV12-4
CDR3aa: CASSFLQGNSYEQYF
CDR3nt: TGTGCCAGCAGTTTCCTGCAGGGAAATTCCTACGAGCAGTACTTC

j_gene: TRBJ2-1
abundance: many
d_gene: NA
v_gene: TRBV7-2
CDR3aa: CASSLDGAGVNEQFF
CDR3nt: TGTGCCAGCAGCTTAGACGGCGCTGGCGTCAATGAGCAGTTCTTC

j_gene: TRBJ1-2
abundance: few
d_gene: NA
v_gene: TRBV5-1
CDR3aa: CASSLDPGVDYGYTF
CDR3nt: TGCGCCAGCAGCTTGGATCCAGGGGTGGACTATGGCTACACCTTC

j_gene: TRBJ2-3
abundance: NA
d_gene: NA
v_gene: TRBV15
CDR3aa: CATSKLPLETQYF
CDR3nt: TGTGCCACCAGCAAGCTGCCATTGGAGACGCAGTATTTT

j_gene: TRBJ2-7
abundance: many
d_gene: NA
v_gene: TRBV12-3/TRBV12-4
CDR3aa: CASMGIVGEYYEQYF
CDR3nt: TGTGCCAGCATGGGGATTGTTGGGGAATACTACGAGCAGTACTTC

j_gene: TRBJ2-6
abundance: NA
d_gene: NA
v_gene: TRBV19
CDR3aa: CASMTRGDFPSGANVLTF
CDR3nt: TGTGCCAGTATGACTAGGGGGGACTTCCCCTCTGGGGCCAACGTCCTGACTTTC

j_gene: TRBJ2-1
abundance: many
d_gene: TRBD2
v_gene: TRBV29-1
CDR3aa: CSVRLAGGSYNEQFF
CDR3nt: TGCAGCGTGCGCCTAGCGGGAGGTTCCTACAATGAGCAGTTCTTC

j_gene: TRBJ1-1
abundance: NA
d_gene: NA
v_gene: TRBV5-1
CDR3aa: CASRAGDPTEAFF
CDR3nt: TGCGCCAGCAGGGCGGGGGACCCCACTGAAGCTTTCTTT

j_gene: TRBJ2-1
abundance: many
d_gene: NA
v_gene: TRBV5-1
CDR3aa: CASSLNDEQFF
CDR3nt: TGCGCCAGCAGCTTAAACGATGAGCAGTTCTTC

j_gene: TRBJ2-1
abundance: many
d_gene: NA
v_gene: TRBV4-2
CDR3aa: CASSPPGRGKFNEQFF
CDR3nt: TGTGCCAGCAGCCCCCCCGGCCGGGGGAAGTTTAATGAGCAGTTCTTC

j_gene: TRBJ1-3
abundance: NA
d_gene: NA
v_gene: TRBV7-9
CDR3aa: CASSHTDMTAGNTIYF
CDR3nt: TGTGCCAGCAGCCATACGGACATGACAGCTGGAAACACCATATATTTT

j_gene: TRBJ1-2
abundance: few
d_gene: TRBD1
v_gene: TRBV12-3/TRBV12-4
CDR3aa: CASRRQGLGTNYGYTF
CDR3nt: TGTGCCAGCAGGAGACAGGGGTTGGGGACGAACTATGGCTACACCTTC

j_gene: TRBJ2-5
abundance: few
d_gene: NA
v_gene: TRBV29-1
CDR3aa: CSVEGWQAETQYF
CDR3nt: TGCAGCGTTGAAGGGTGGCAGGCTGAGACCCAGTACTTC

j_gene: TRBJ1-5
abundance: few
d_gene: TRBD1
v_gene: TRBV20-1
CDR3aa: CSAGTGGNQPQHF
CDR3nt: TGCAGTGCTGGGACAGGGGGCAATCAGCCCCAGCATTTT

j_gene: TRBJ2-3
abundance: NA
d_gene: TRBD2
v_gene: TRBV7-9
CDR3aa: CASSFDSGGTQYF
CDR3nt: TGTGCCAGCAGCTTCGATAGCGGGGGTACGCAGTATTTT